Each of the 16 T cell receptor beta chains below was sequenced from the same sample in a study of response to subunit inactivated influenza vaccine. TCRdb re-called the RT-PCR reads with MiXCR, one entry per CDR3 protein. The repertoire holds more than 600,000 distinct CDR3 sequences, around 20% seen once, with roughly 11% in the top ten. The source was PBMCs from blood, collected approximately 5 days after vaccination. The receptors stem from a man aged 50-59 years who received an inactivated influenza vaccine.

The chain employs TRBV11-2 and TRBJ2-7; D might be TRBD1 (6 bases). Germline values: CDR1 SGHAT, CDR2 FQNNGV. Trimming left V 1 base short and J 1 base short, with 14 bases between. The CDR3 spans 16 residues. CDR3 nucleotides: TGTGCCAGCAGCTTAGTTAAGGCAGGGGTTTCCTACGAGCAGTACTTC. It codes for CASSLVKAGVSYEQYF.

The CDR3 sequence: CASSSTGTGTSPLHF. DNA for the CDR3: TGTGCCAGCAGCTCCACCGGGACAGGGACTTCACCCCTCCACTTT. V and J are TRBV7-8 and TRBJ1-6; 9 nucleotides agree with TRBD1. Trimming took 4 bases from V and 9 from J; bases not matched to a gene: 7. In germline, CDR1 is SGHVS, CDR2 FQNEAQ. This CDR3 is built from 15 residues.

A few counts support this clonotype. V is TRBV29-1 and J is TRBJ2-2, with D hard to call. The V gene's germline CDR1 is SQVTM and CDR2 ANQGSEA. Between the trimmed V and J ends, which lost 3 bases and 6 bases, there was a span of 11 bases. The CDR3 covers 13 residues. The CDR3 DNA is TGCAGCGTTGATGTGGGGTCCGCCGGGGAGCTGTTTTTT. This sequence encodes CSVDVGSAGELFF.

The chain links TRBV11-1 to TRBJ2-3; 8 bases are a match to TRBD2. V lost 1 base, J lost 4 bases, and 4 bases stayed unmatched. The CDR3 runs to 15 residues. Per germline, CDR1 SGHAT and CDR2 FQDESV (reference sequence). The CDR3 loop is CASSLVYGRADTQYF. The CDR3 DNA reads as TGTGCCAGCAGCTTAGTGTACGGGAGGGCAGATACGCAGTATTTT.

The V call is TRBV5-1, the J call TRBJ2-7; D may be TRBD2 (6 bases). The V end lost 2 bases, the J end lost 2 bases, and 14 bases lay between the germline ends. CDR3 length: 15 residues. Germline V CDR1 and CDR2: SGHRS, YFSETQ. This chain's CDR3 is CASSLNGGPTYEQYF. CDR3 DNA sequence: TGCGCCAGCAGCTTAAATGGAGGGCCCACCTACGAGCAGTACTTC.

This clonotype was counted ten times or more. This sequence joins TRBV5-1 and TRBJ1-4; D is uncertain. Germline CDR1 is SGHRS and CDR2 is YFSETQ. The CDR3 spans 14 residues. Trimming shortened V by 0 bases and J by 3 bases, and 6 bases separated the two germline ends. This CDR3 is CASSLGRSNEKLFF. CDR3 bases: TGCGCCAGCAGCTTGGGCCGATCTAATGAAAAACTGTTTTTT.

This chain joins TRBV20-1 and TRBJ2-2; perhaps TRBD2 as D (6 bases). CDR3 length equals 15 residues. V lost 2 bases and J 0 bases, leaving 10 bases between the germline ends. CDR1 is DFQATT, CDR2 SNEGSKA, per germline (reference sequence). The CDR3 nucleotides are TGCAGTGCTAGAAGGCGGGGTTCGAACACCGGGGAGCTGTTTTTT. It codes for CSARRRGSNTGELFF.

This clonotype was seen a few times. This rearrangement joins TRBV5-1 to TRBJ2-4; D is possibly TRBD1 (5 bases). V dropped 0 bases and J dropped 0 bases, with 10 bases sitting between them. CDR3 length: 16 residues. From germline, CDR1 is SGHRS and CDR2 YFSETQ. The CDR3 region is CASSLGQILAKNIQYF. The DNA for the CDR3 is TGCGCCAGCAGCTTGGGACAGATTCTAGCCAAAAACATTCAGTACTTC.

Only a few counts were recorded for this clonotype. The rearrangement links TRBV7-9 to TRBJ2-7; 8 bases are shared with TRBD1. J was trimmed by 6 bases and V by 2 bases; bases with no gene match: 12. CDR3 size: 16 residues. Germline-derived CDR1 and CDR2 are SEHNR and FQNEAQ (reference sequence). CDR3 protein: CASSLFRTGKLSEQYF. The CDR3, as DNA: TGTGCCAGCAGCTTATTCCGGACAGGGAAACTAAGCGAGCAGTACTTC. Full variable domain (missing parts from reference TRBV7-9 and TRBJ2-7): DTGVSQNPRHKITKRGQNVTFRCDPISEHNRLYWYRQTLGQGPEFLTYFQNEAQLEKSRLLSDRFSAERPKGSFSTLEIQRTEQGDSAMYLCASSLFRTGKLSEQYFGPGTRLTVT.

This clonotype was detected only a few times. The V call is TRBV6-6, the J call TRBJ1-1, with D unclear. Germline CDR1 and CDR2: MNHNY and SVGAGI (reference sequence). The CDR3 is 13 amino acids. Trimming removed 1 base from V and 1 base from J, with 4 bases in between. DNA of the CDR3: TGTGCCAGCAGTTACTTTGGGAACACTGAAGCTTTCTTT. Translation gives CASSYFGNTEAFF.

This clonotype showed up just a few times. The V call is TRBV12-3 or TRBV12-4, the J call TRBJ2-7, with TRBD1 matching over 7 bases. J lost 2 bases, V lost 7 bases, and 5 bases had no gene match. The CDR3 is 13 amino acids. CDR3 in amino acids: CASTRDSTYEQYF. DNA for the CDR3: TGTGCCAGCACCCGGGACAGCACCTACGAGCAGTACTTC.

This clonotype was counted a few times. The chain employs TRBV7-9 and TRBJ2-5; no clear D gene. V was clipped by 0 bases and J by 2 bases, with 10 bases between them. The germline gives CDR1 SEHNR, CDR2 FQNEAQ (reference sequence). This CDR3 region has 15 residues. This CDR3 is CASSLALNPQETQYF. The CDR3 DNA reads as TGTGCCAGCAGCTTAGCTCTGAACCCTCAAGAGACCCAGTACTTC.

This clonotype was counted only a few times. The chain employs TRBV27 and TRBJ2-7; TRBD2 matches at 10 bases. After removal of 4 bases from V and 6 bases from J, the junction contained 3 bases not matched to a gene. This CDR3 is 13 amino acids long. The germline V gene has CDR1 MNHEY and CDR2 SMNVEV (reference sequence). CDR3 bases: TGTGCCAGCAGTTACGGACTAGCGGCCGAGCAGTACTTC. It encodes CASSYGLAAEQYF.

The chain recombines TRBV6-5 with TRBJ2-6; D perhaps matches TRBD2 (5 bases). Germline values: CDR1 MNHEY, CDR2 SVGAGI. The CDR3 loop spans 16 amino acids. V lost 2 bases, J lost 0 bases, and 8 bases lay in between. CDR3 DNA: TGTGCCAGCAGTTACGGGAGCTCCTCTGGGGCCAACGTCCTGACTTTC. Translating it yields CASSYGSSSGANVLTF.

The V call is TRBV21-1, the J call TRBJ2-5. TRBV21-1 is flagged as a pseudogene. This CDR3 is built from 15 residues. This chain's CDR3 is CASSKEQDNQETQYF. DNA for the CDR3: TGTGCCAGCAGCAAAGAACAAGACAACCAAGAGACCCAGTACTTC.

Ten or more counts support this clonotype. CDR3 sequence (DNA): TGTGCCAGCAGCTTAGGAGGGACTAACAATGAGCAGTTCTTC. This codes for CASSLGGTNNEQFF. V usage is TRBV7-2 and J usage is TRBJ2-1; 7 bases are a match to TRBD2. V lost 1 base and J lost 5; bases outside the gene matches: 2. Germline CDR1 and CDR2: SGHTA and FQGNSA. The CDR3 totals 14 residues.